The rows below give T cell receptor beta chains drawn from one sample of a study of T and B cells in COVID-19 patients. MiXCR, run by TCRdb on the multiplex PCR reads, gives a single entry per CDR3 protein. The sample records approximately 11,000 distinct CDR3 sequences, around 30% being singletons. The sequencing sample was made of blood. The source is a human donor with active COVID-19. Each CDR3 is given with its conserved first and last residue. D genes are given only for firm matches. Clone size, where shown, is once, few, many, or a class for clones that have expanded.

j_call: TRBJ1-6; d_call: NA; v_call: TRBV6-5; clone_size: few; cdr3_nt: TGTGCCAGCAGTTACTCGAGAGGGGGTCCTAATTCACCCCTCCACTTT; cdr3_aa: CASSYSRGGPNSPLHF
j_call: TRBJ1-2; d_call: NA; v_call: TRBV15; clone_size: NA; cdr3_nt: TGTGCCACCAGCAGAGGGGAGGGCGTGAACTATGGCTACACCTTC; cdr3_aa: CATSRGEGVNYGYTF
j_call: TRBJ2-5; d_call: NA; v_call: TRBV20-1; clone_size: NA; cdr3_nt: TGCAGTGCTAGGAACCAAGAGACCCAGTACTTC; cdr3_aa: CSARNQETQYF
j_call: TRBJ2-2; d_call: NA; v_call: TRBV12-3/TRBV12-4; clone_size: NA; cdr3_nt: TGTGCCAGCAGATATCCCGACACCGGGGAGCTGTTTTTT; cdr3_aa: CASRYPDTGELFF
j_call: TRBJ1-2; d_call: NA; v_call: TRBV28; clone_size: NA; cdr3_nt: TGTGCCAGCTACGGGGGCTATGGCTACACCTTC; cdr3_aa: CASYGGYGYTF
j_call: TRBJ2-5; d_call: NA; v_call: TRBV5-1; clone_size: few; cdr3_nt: TGCGCCAGCAGCTTGAACTCACGGTCGACGGAGACCCAGTACTTC; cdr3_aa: CASSLNSRSTETQYF
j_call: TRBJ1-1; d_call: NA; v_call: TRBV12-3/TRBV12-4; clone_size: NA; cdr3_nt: TGTGCCAGCAGTTTCGTGGCTAACACTGAAGCTTTCTTT; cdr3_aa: CASSFVANTEAFF
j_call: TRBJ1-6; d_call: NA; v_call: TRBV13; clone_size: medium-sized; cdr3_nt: TGTGCCAGCAGCTTAAGGCAGGCCTCAAGCTCACCCCTCCACTTT; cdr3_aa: CASSLRQASSSPLHF
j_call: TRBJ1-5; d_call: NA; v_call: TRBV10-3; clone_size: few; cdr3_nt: TGTGCCATCAGTGAGTCGGGAGGCTGGGGCGGACAGCCCCAGCATTTT; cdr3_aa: CAISESGGWGGQPQHF
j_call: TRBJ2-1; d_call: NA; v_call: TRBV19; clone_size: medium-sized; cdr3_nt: TGTGCCAGTAGTCCTCGGACCCAATACAATGAGCAGTTCTTC; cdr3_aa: CASSPRTQYNEQFF
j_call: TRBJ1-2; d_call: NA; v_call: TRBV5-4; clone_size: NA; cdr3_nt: TGTGCCAGCAGCTTCTCCAGTGATTACGGCTACACCTTC; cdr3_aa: CASSFSSDYGYTF
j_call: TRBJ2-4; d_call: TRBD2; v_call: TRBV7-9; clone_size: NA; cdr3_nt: TGTGCCAGCAGCTTACCCTCTAGCGGCCTGGATGAGCAGTACTTC; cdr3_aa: CASSLPSSGLDEQYF
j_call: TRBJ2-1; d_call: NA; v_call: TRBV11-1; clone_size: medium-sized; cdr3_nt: TGTGCCAGCAGCTTAGGGCCCAGCTCCTACAATGAGCAGTTCTTC; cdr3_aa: CASSLGPSSYNEQFF
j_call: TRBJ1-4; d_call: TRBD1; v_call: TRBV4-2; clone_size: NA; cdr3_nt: TGCGCCAGCAGCCACCAACGTCGGACAGGAGGAGAAAAACTGTTTTTT; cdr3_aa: CASSHQRRTGGEKLFF
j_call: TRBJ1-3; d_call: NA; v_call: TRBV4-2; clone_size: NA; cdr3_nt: TGTGCCAGCAGCCGAACACAGGGATCTGGAAACACCATATATTTT; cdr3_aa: CASSRTQGSGNTIYF
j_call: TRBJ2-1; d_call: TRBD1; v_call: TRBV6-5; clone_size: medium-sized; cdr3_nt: TGTGCCAGCAGCTCGGGACAGGGAGGGTACAATGAGCAGTTCTTC; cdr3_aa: CASSSGQGGYNEQFF
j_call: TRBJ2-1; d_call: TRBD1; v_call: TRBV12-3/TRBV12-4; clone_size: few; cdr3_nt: TGTGCCAGCAGGAGGGACAGCCTCATGAACAATGAGCAGTTCTTC; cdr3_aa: CASRRDSLMNNEQFF
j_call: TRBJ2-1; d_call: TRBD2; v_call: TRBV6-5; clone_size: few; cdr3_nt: TGTGCCAGCAGTCCAGGACTAGCGGTTGAGCAGTTCTTC; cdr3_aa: CASSPGLAVEQFF
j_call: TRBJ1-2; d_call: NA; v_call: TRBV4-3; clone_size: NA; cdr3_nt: TGCGCCAGCAGCCAAGATCGGGCAGGGGCTAACTATGGCTACACCTTC; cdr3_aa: CASSQDRAGANYGYTF
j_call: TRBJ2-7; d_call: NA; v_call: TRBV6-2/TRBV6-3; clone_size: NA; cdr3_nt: TGTGCCAGCACCCCCGATCACTACGGCTACGAGCAGTACTTC; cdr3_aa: CASTPDHYGYEQYF
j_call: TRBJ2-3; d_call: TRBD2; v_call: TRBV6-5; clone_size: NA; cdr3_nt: TGTGCCAGCACTCTCCCCATCACCCCGGGGGGGGGCCTCGTCACAGATACGCAGTATTTT; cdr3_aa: CASTLPITPGGGLVTDTQYF
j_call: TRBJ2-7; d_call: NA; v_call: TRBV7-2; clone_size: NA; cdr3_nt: TGTGCCAGCAGCTTAGCGCGGGGTCGGGTAATCGAGCAGTACTTC; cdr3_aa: CASSLARGRVIEQYF
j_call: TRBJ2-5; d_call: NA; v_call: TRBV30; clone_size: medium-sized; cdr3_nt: TGTGCCTGGAGTGTAGGAGGGTCGGAGACCCAGTACTTC; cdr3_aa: CAWSVGGSETQYF
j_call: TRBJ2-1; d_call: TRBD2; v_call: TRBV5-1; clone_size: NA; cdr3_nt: TGCGCCAGCAGCGTCGACACGCCGGGACTAGCATACAATGAGCAGTTCTTC; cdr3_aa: CASSVDTPGLAYNEQFF
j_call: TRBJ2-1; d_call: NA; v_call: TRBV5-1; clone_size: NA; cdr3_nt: TGCGCCAGCAGCTTCGGGAACTACAATGAGCAGTTCTTC; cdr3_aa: CASSFGNYNEQFF
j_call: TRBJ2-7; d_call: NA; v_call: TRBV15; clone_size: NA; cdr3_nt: TGTGCCACCAGCAGAGATAGGTTGGAAGTTTACGAGCAGTACTTC; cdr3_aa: CATSRDRLEVYEQYF
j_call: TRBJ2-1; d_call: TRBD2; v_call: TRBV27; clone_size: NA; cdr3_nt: TGTGCCAGCAGTTTTAGGGGCTATGGTGGGCTAGCGGGGGTTTACAATGAGCAGTTCTTC; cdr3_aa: CASSFRGYGGLAGVYNEQFF
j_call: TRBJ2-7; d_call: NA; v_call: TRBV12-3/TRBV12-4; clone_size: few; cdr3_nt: TGTGCCAGCAGCCGACTAGAACAAGGCGAGCAGTACTTC; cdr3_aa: CASSRLEQGEQYF
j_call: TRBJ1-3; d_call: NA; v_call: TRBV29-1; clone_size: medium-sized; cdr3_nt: TGCAGCGGTGGGGACCCGGGGAACGGAAACACCATATATTTT; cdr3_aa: CSGGDPGNGNTIYF
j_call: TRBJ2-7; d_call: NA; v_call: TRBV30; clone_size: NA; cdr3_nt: TGTGCCTGGAGTTTTGGCAGGGGCCACGAGCAGTACTTC; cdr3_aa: CAWSFGRGHEQYF
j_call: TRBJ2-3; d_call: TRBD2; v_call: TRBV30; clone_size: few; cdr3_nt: TGTGCCTGTCCTAGCGGGGGGGCAGGAGATACGCAGTATTTT; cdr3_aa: CACPSGGAGDTQYF
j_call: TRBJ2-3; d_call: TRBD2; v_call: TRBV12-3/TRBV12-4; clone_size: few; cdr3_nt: TGTGCCAGCAGAAGGACTAGCGGAAGCACAGATACGCAGTATTTT; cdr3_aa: CASRRTSGSTDTQYF
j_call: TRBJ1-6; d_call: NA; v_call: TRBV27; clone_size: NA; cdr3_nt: TGTGCCAGCAGACGGAGCTCCTATAATTCACCCCTCCACTTT; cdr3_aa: CASRRSSYNSPLHF
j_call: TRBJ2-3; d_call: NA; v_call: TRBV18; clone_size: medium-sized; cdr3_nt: TGTGCCAGCTCACCGGCTAGCACAGATACGCAGTATTTT; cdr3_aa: CASSPASTDTQYF
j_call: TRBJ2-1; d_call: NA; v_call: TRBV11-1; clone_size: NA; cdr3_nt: TGTGCCAGCAGCTTAAGCGGTAGCAACCATCAGTTCTTC; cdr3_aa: CASSLSGSNHQFF
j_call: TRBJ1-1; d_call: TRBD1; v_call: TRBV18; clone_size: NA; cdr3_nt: TGTGCCAGCTCACGACGCAGGGGGCACGTGAACACTGAAGCTTTCTTT; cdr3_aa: CASSRRRGHVNTEAFF
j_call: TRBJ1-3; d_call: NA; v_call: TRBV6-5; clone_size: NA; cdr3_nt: TGTGCCAGCAGTTACTCGAGCCAGCAATCCTCTGGAAACACCATATATTTT; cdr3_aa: CASSYSSQQSSGNTIYF
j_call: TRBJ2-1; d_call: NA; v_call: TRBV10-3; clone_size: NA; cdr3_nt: TGTGCCATCAGTGAGGTTTCGGGCTATGAGCAGTTCTTC; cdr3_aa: CAISEVSGYEQFF
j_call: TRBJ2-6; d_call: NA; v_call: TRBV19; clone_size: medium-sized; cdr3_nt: TGTGCCAGTATGACACAGAGCTCTGGGGCCAACGTCCTGACTTTC; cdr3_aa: CASMTQSSGANVLTF
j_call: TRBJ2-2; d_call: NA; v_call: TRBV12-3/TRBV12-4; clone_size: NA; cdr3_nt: TGTGCCAGCAGTTTTCATTACGTTTCCGGGGGGCGGTACACCGGGGAGCTGTTTTTT; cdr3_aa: CASSFHYVSGGRYTGELFF